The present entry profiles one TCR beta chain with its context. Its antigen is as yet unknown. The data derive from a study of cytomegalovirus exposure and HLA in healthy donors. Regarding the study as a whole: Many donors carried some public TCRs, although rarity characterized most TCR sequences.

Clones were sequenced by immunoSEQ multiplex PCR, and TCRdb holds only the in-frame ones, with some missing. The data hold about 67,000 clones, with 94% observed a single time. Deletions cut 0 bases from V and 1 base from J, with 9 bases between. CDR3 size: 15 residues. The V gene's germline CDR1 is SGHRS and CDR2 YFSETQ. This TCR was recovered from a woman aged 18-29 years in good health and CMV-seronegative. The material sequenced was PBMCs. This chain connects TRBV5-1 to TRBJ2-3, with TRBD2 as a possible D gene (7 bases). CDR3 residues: CASSLEGGGTDTQYF. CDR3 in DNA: TGCGCCAGCAGCTTGGAGGGGGGGGGCACAGATACGCAGTATTTT.